The clone carrying this T cell receptor beta chain was counted at least ten times. Its antigen is not known. This CDR3 spans 15 amino acids. The junction had 11 bases not matched to a gene; V was cut back by 2 bases and J by 6 bases. Germline loops: CDR1 GTSNPN, CDR2 SVGIG (reference sequence). These data come from a study of T cells in Graves' hyperthyroidism and ophthalmopathy. Whole-study findings and limits: Most clonotypes expanded in the thyroid (above 0.001) were also present in blood. Ophthalmopathy and stable hyperthyroidism were told apart by a 13 V-J model.

The PBMCs had their origin in 7.5 to 10 ml of fresh peripheral blood. The CDR3 regions of TCR beta were amplified from RNA transcripts. During a first-round RT-PCR of the TCR CDR3, the HTBI primer set was used. TCRdb re-analysed the multiplex PCR reads in MiXCR, keeping a single row per CDR3 protein. The data show 550,000 to 650,000 distinct CDR3 sequences, 14% seen once. The genes are TRBV30 and TRBJ1-1; 8 positions match TRBD1. The sequence came from a woman in her 30s with Graves' hyperthyroidism that later progressed to Graves' ophthalmopathy. Sequencing was performed on blood. The CDR3 is CAWSIRTGFLSEAFF. In nucleotides, the CDR3 is TGTGCCTGGAGTATCAGGACAGGGTTTTTGTCTGAAGCTTTCTTT.